A selection of T cell receptor beta chains follows, all from one sample in a study of blood T cells in healthy people across ages. Each CDR3 protein is one row after TCRdb ran MiXCR on the 5' RACE reads. The table has around 1,100,000 distinct CDR3 sequences, roughly two fifths seen once. The specimen was blood. The receptors here all came from a man aged 18-30 years in good health. CDR3s include the opening cysteine and the closing phenylalanine or tryptophan. The D gene is left open where the match is weak. Some rows mark clone size as missing; the rest say once, few, many or name a class of expanded clone.

cdr3_nt	cdr3_aa	v_call	d_call	j_call	clone_size
TGTGCCATCAGTGAGAGGGGTTCGGGCAATCAGCCCCAGCATTTT	CAISERGSGNQPQHF	TRBV10-3	.	TRBJ1-5	.
TGCAGCGTTGGGGGGGCGGACAGGGCCACTGAAGCTTTCTTT	CSVGGADRATEAFF	TRBV29-1	TRBD1	TRBJ1-1	few
TGTGCCAGCAGGCGGACAGATAATGAGCAGTTCTTC	CASRRTDNEQFF	TRBV12-3/TRBV12-4	.	TRBJ2-1	.
TGCAGCGTTATCCTCGGGACCGGGGGGGAGATTGCTTTCTTT	CSVILGTGGEIAFF	TRBV29-1	.	TRBJ1-1	.
TGCAGTGCTGTTGGGGTTAACTATGGCTACACCTTC	CSAVGVNYGYTF	TRBV20-1	.	TRBJ1-2	few
TGCGCCAGCAGCCAAGATAACACCCCCCTCCACTTT	CASSQDNTPLHF	TRBV4-3	.	TRBJ1-6	.
TGTGCCAGCAGCCCGGGTGGGACAGAGCCCTATGGCTACACCTTC	CASSPGGTEPYGYTF	TRBV9	TRBD1	TRBJ1-2	few
TGCAGCGTTGAAAGGGCGCTAGCTGGGGATACGCAGTATTTT	CSVERALAGDTQYF	TRBV29-1	.	TRBJ2-3	.
TGTGCCAGCAGTTTGGGGACCGCTGGGGGAAATACGCAGTATTTT	CASSLGTAGGNTQYF	TRBV27	.	TRBJ2-3	once
TGTGCCAGCAGCCAAGACGGCCTAGACAGACGACTTTACAATGAGCAGTTCTTC	CASSQDGLDRRLYNEQFF	TRBV3-1	.	TRBJ2-1	.
TGTGCCAGCAGCCACCCGACAGGTCCTAGCACAGATACGCAGTATTTT	CASSHPTGPSTDTQYF	TRBV6-5	.	TRBJ2-3	.
TGTGCCAGCAGTTACGGGTCGGGGGCATTATCCTACAATGAGCAGTTCTTC	CASSYGSGALSYNEQFF	TRBV6-2/TRBV6-3	.	TRBJ2-1	.
TGTGCCAGCAGCCAAGCGCTAGCGGTTAGCACAGATACGCAGTATTTT	CASSQALAVSTDTQYF	TRBV3-1	TRBD2	TRBJ2-3	few
TGTGCCAGCGGCGGGGAAACAACAAGCACAGATACGCAGTATTTT	CASGGETTSTDTQYF	TRBV2	.	TRBJ2-3	few
TGCAGTGCATGCAGGGACGGCCCCAGTGGGAGCACAGATACGCAGTATTTT	CSACRDGPSGSTDTQYF	TRBV20-1	.	TRBJ2-3	.
TGCAGCGTTGACGACAGGGGAGGGTACAATGAGCAGTTCTTC	CSVDDRGGYNEQFF	TRBV29-1	.	TRBJ2-1	few
TGTGCCAGCATTCTAGGTGCGGGGTCCTACAATGAGCAGTTCTTC	CASILGAGSYNEQFF	TRBV6-6	.	TRBJ2-1	few
TGCGCCAGCAGCCAACCGGGACAGAACAATAAGCAGTTCTTC	CASSQPGQNNKQFF	TRBV4-1	TRBD1	TRBJ2-1	.
TGTGCCAGCAGTCCATTGGGACAGCTGAGAGATACGCAGTATTTT	CASSPLGQLRDTQYF	TRBV6-2/TRBV6-3	TRBD1	TRBJ2-3	.
TGTGCCAGCAGTACGGTCGAAGCTTTCTTT	CASSTVEAFF	TRBV2	.	TRBJ1-1	.
TGTGCCAGCAGGTTACCAGAAGCCCCCTACAATGAGCAGTTCTTC	CASRLPEAPYNEQFF	TRBV12-3/TRBV12-4	.	TRBJ2-1	.
TGCGCCAGCAGCTCCGGGGGACAGGGATTAAATGGCTACACCTTC	CASSSGGQGLNGYTF	TRBV5-1	TRBD1	TRBJ1-2	few
TGTGCCCCCACGGGGGATGTCGGCGAAGCTTTCTTT	CAPTGDVGEAFF	TRBV7-9	.	TRBJ1-1	.
TGTGCCAGCAGCTTATTTGGACTACCGCATGATGAGCAGTTCTTC	CASSLFGLPHDEQFF	TRBV7-9	.	TRBJ2-1	.
TGTGCCACCAGTGAGCGAGGACTAGCCACAGATACGCAGTATTTT	CATSERGLATDTQYF	TRBV24-1	TRBD2	TRBJ2-3	many
TGTGCCAGCAGCCAAGTGCCGGTTGGGAATCAGCCCCAGCATTTT	CASSQVPVGNQPQHF	TRBV7-8	.	TRBJ1-5	.
TGCGCCAGCAGCCAAGACCAGGGTAGCAATCAGCCCCAGCATTTT	CASSQDQGSNQPQHF	TRBV4-1	.	TRBJ1-5	many
TGTGCCAGCAGTCCGGAACTGCCCGAAGCTTTCTTT	CASSPELPEAFF	TRBV6-5	.	TRBJ1-1	.
TGCAGCGTTGTTTTAGCTGAGGAGACCCAGTACTTC	CSVVLAEETQYF	TRBV29-1	.	TRBJ2-5	many
TGCGCCAGCTATAGGACAGGGCAAACTGAAGCTTTCTTT	CASYRTGQTEAFF	TRBV2	TRBD1	TRBJ1-1	.
TGTGCCAGCAGCTTAAGCGGGTATAGCTCCTACGAGCAGTACTTC	CASSLSGYSSYEQYF	TRBV7-9	.	TRBJ2-7	few
TGCAGCGTTTCGCAGGCCACTGAAGCTTTCTTT	CSVSQATEAFF	TRBV29-1	.	TRBJ1-1	.
TGTGCCATCAGCGAGTCAGTTTTAGGGACGGTTGACGAAGCTTTCTTT	CAISESVLGTVDEAFF	TRBV10-3	.	TRBJ1-1	.
TGCAGCGTCAGAAGGGACGGACAGAATCAGCCCCAGCATTTT	CSVRRDGQNQPQHF	TRBV29-1	.	TRBJ1-5	many
TGTGCCAGCAGCCAATTGGCAAAGGGAGAAGCTTTCTTT	CASSQLAKGEAFF	TRBV3-1	.	TRBJ1-1	few
TGTGCCAGCAGCTTACCTAGCGGGGCGAACACCGGGGAGCTGTTTTTT	CASSLPSGANTGELFF	TRBV7-3	TRBD2	TRBJ2-2	.
TGCAGTGCTAGTGCGGGACTAGCGGTCACAGATACGCAGTATTTT	CSASAGLAVTDTQYF	TRBV20-1	TRBD2	TRBJ2-3	.
TGCGCCAGCAGCCAAGATCCACAAGGCTCTGGAAACACCATATATTTT	CASSQDPQGSGNTIYF	TRBV4-3	.	TRBJ1-3	.
TGTGCCAGCATGAGGAACCCGAACACTGAAGCTTTCTTT	CASMRNPNTEAFF	TRBV7-2	.	TRBJ1-1	once
TGTGCCAGCAGCCCTCGGAGAACGGACAGGGGAGGGCGCAATCAGCCCCAGCATTTT	CASSPRRTDRGGRNQPQHF	TRBV21-1	.	TRBJ1-5	once
TGTGCCATCAGTGAGTCGACCAGATACAATGAGCAGTTCTTC	CAISESTRYNEQFF	TRBV10-3	.	TRBJ2-1	few
TGTGCCAGCAGCATGCCGGCGGTATACAATGAGCAGTTCTTC	CASSMPAVYNEQFF	TRBV7-8	.	TRBJ2-1	.
TGCGCCAGCAGCTTGGAGGTTACAGACCCCTCTGGGGCCAACGTCCTGACTTTC	CASSLEVTDPSGANVLTF	TRBV5-1	.	TRBJ2-6	few
TGCAGTGCTAGAGACGCTGGACGTAATCTGAGGGATGAGCAGTTCTTC	CSARDAGRNLRDEQFF	TRBV20-1	.	TRBJ2-1	few
TGTGCCAGCAGACTATGGCCTAGCGGGGCCACAGATACGCAGTATTTT	CASRLWPSGATDTQYF	TRBV7-2	TRBD2	TRBJ2-3	few
TGCAGTGCTCCGGGACAGGGGTCAGAGACCCAGTACTTC	CSAPGQGSETQYF	TRBV20-1	TRBD1	TRBJ2-5	.
TGTGCCAGCAGTTTAGGGGGAGGGGCCAACGTCCTGACTTTC	CASSLGGGANVLTF	TRBV12-3/TRBV12-4	.	TRBJ2-6	few
TGCAGTGCTTCTCCTGGTAACACAGATACGCAGTATTTT	CSASPGNTDTQYF	TRBV20-1	.	TRBJ2-3	.
TGTGCCAGCAGGGGGGCCGAGCAGTACTTC	CASRGAEQYF	TRBV2	.	TRBJ2-7	.
TGTGCCAGCAGCCCTAGTGGGGGGGCCCTCAAAAACATTCAGTACTTC	CASSPSGGALKNIQYF	TRBV9	.	TRBJ2-4	medium-sized
TGTGCCAGCAGATCCCGACGACAGAATACAGCGGACTATGGCTACACCTTC	CASRSRRQNTADYGYTF	TRBV6-2/TRBV6-3	.	TRBJ1-2	once
TGTGCCAGCAGCCAGTGGGGTCCAAACCAGCCCCAGCATTTT	CASSQWGPNQPQHF	TRBV4-2	.	TRBJ1-5	.
TGTGCCAGCAGCCTCCCCATCGAAAGGTTAGGGACTGAAGCTTTCTTT	CASSLPIERLGTEAFF	TRBV7-3	.	TRBJ1-1	.
TGTGCCAGCAGCCAAGATGAGACAGAGACCCAGTACTTC	CASSQDETETQYF	TRBV3-1	.	TRBJ2-5	few
TGTGCCAGCAGTGTGAGACTAGCGGGGGCTCACTCCTACAATGAGCAGTTCTTC	CASSVRLAGAHSYNEQFF	TRBV6-4	TRBD2	TRBJ2-1	.